The T cell receptor (beta chain) described here comes from a study of T-cell memory formation after mild COVID-19. As for the study in general: For the most part, TCR clusters were specific to one donor.

TCRdb fed the 5' RACE reads into MiXCR, producing one record per CDR3 protein. This sample has roughly 170,000 distinct CDR3 sequences, with around a sixth found just once. Germline-derived CDR1 and CDR2 are SEHNR and FQNEAQ (reference sequence). The CDR3 contains 13 residues. Trimming removed 6 bases from V and 4 bases from J, with 12 bases in between. The receptor comes from a young man who had mild COVID-19 (a few samples of this study predate the infection). Cell type and time point are not known. The chain combines TRBV7-9 with TRBJ2-5; TRBD2 is a possible D gene (6 bases). Sequencing was done on a sample of PBMCs or a T cell subset sorted from them (not recorded which). The CDR3 DNA is TGTGCCAGCAGTGGTCCGGAGGGAGAGACCCAGTACTTC. Protein product: CASSGPEGETQYF.